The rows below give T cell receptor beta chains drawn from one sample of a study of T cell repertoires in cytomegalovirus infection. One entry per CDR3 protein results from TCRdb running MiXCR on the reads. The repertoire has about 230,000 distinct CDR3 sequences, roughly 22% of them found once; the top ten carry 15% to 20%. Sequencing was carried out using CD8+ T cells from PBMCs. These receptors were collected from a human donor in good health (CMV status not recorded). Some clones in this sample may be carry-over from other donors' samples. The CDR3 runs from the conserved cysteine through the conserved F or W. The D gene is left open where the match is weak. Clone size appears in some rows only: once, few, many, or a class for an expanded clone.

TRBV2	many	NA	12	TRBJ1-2	TGTGCCAGCAGTGAAGGATCGGCGGGCTACACCTTC	CASSEGSAGYTF
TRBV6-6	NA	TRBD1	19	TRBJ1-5	TGTGCCAGCAGTCCACGGACAGGGGCCCCTACGTATAGCAATCAGCCCCAGCATTTT	CASSPRTGAPTYSNQPQHF
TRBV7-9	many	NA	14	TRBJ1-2	TGTGCCAGCAGCTTAGAGGGAGATAACTATGGCTACACCTTC	CASSLEGDNYGYTF
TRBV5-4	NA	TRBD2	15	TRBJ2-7	TGTGCCAGCAGCTTGGTTGCGGGGGGAGACTACGAGCAGTACTTC	CASSLVAGGDYEQYF
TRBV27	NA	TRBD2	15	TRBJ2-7	TGTGCCAGCAGTTTATCGACTAGCGGGGTGGATGAGCAGTACTTC	CASSLSTSGVDEQYF
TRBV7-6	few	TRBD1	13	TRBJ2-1	TGTGCCAGCAGCTTATCAGGGGGCTATGAGCAGTTCTTC	CASSLSGGYEQFF
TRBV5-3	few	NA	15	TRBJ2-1	TGTGCCAGCAGCAGCGACATTAGCTCCTACAATGAGCAGTTCTTC	CASSSDISSYNEQFF
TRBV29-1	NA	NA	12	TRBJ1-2	TGCAGCGTTGGGACACCCGTAGGGGGCTACACCTTC	CSVGTPVGGYTF
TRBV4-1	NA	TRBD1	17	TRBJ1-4	TGCGCCAGCAGCCAGGAGGGACAGGCTTCAACTAATGAAAAACTGTTTTTT	CASSQEGQASTNEKLFF
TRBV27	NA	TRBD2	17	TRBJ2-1	TGTGCCAGCAGTTCCTATAGCGGGGGGAACTCCTACAATGAGCAGTTCTTC	CASSSYSGGNSYNEQFF
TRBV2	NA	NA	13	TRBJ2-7	TGTGCCAGCAGTGAAGCGGCACCCTCCGAGCAGTACTTC	CASSEAAPSEQYF
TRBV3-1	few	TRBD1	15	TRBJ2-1	TGTGCCAGCAGCCAGGGACAGGGGGCGCGGTATGAGCAGTTCTTC	CASSQGQGARYEQFF
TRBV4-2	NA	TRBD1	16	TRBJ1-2	TGTGCCAGCAGCCAAGACCAGCTCGACAGGGGTTATGGCTACACCTTC	CASSQDQLDRGYGYTF
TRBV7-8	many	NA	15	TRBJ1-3	TGTGCCAGCAGCTTAAGGGACCACTCTGGAAACACCATATATTTT	CASSLRDHSGNTIYF
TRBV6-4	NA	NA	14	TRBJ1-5	TGTGCCAGCAGGGAAAGAGGGGGCAATCAGCCCCAGCATTTT	CASRERGGNQPQHF
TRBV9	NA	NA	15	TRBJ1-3	TGTGCCAGCAGCTCTACTAGGGGCTCTGGAAACACCATATATTTT	CASSSTRGSGNTIYF
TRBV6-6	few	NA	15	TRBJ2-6	TGTGCCAGCAGTTACCCTAGCCTTGGGGCCAACGTCCTGACTTTC	CASSYPSLGANVLTF
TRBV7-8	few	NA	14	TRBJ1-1	TGTGCCAGCAGCTTCCCCTCGTCGGACACTGAAGCTTTCTTT	CASSFPSSDTEAFF
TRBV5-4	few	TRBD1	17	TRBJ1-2	TGTGCCAGCAGCTACGACAGGGGGCTGGCTGGTCCCTATGGCTACACCTTC	CASSYDRGLAGPYGYTF
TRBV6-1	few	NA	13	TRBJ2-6	TGCGCCCAGACTCTCCTTGGGGCCAACGTCCTGACTTTC	CAQTLLGANVLTF
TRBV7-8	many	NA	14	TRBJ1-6	TGTGCCAGCAGCTTATCGAGGGGGAATTCACCCCTCCACTTT	CASSLSRGNSPLHF
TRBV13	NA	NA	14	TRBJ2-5	TGTGCCAGCAGCTTAACACCTTCTTGGGAGACCCAGTACTTC	CASSLTPSWETQYF
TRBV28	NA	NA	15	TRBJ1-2	TGTGCCAGCAGCCTACGGGGACGGCTTAACTATGGCTACACCTTC	CASSLRGRLNYGYTF
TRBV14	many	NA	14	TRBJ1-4	TGTGCCAGCAGTGAGGGGGCAACTAATGAAAAACTGTTTTTT	CASSEGATNEKLFF
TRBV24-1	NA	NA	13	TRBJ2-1	TGTGCCACCAGTGATCTCCCGGGGCCCGAGCAGTTCTTC	CATSDLPGPEQFF
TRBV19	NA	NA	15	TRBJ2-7	TGTGCCAGTAGTTCCGCCGGGACACCTACCTACGAGCAGTACTTC	CASSSAGTPTYEQYF
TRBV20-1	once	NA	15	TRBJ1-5	TGCAGTGCTAGACAGGGAGATTCCAGCAATCAGCCCCAGCATTTT	CSARQGDSSNQPQHF
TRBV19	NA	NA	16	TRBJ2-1	TGTGCCAGTAGTATAGTAACCGGGAGCTCCTACAATGAGCAGTTCTTC	CASSIVTGSSYNEQFF
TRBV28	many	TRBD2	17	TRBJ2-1	TGTGCCAGCAGTCCCCTTACTAGCGGGGGGGCCTACAATGAGCAGTTCTTC	CASSPLTSGGAYNEQFF